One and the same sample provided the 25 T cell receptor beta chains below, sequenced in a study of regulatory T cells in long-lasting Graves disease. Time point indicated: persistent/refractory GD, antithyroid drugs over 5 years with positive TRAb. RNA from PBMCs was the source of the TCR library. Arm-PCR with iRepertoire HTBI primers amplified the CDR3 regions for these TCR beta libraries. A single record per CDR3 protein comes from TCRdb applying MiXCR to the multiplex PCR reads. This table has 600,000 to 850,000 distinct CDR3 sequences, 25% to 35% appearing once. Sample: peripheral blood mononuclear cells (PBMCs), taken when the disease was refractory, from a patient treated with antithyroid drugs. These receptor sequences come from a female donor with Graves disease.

CDR3 DNA sequence: TGTGCCAGCAGCCAAGATCAGGGAGTAGCGGGAGGGCCTGCGGAGACCCAGTACTTC. It translates to CASSQDQGVAGGPAETQYF. The chain has TRBV7-2 and TRBJ2-5; TRBD2 agrees at 11 bases. The germline V gene has CDR1 SGHTA and CDR2 FQGNSA. The CDR3 length is 19 residues. Unmatched junction bases numbered 19, after V lost 5 bases and J lost 5 bases. The whole variable domain, filled in from reference TRBV7-2 and TRBJ2-5, reads GAGVSQSPSNKVTEKGKDVELRCDPISGHTALYWYRQSLGQGLEFLIYFQGNSAPDKSGLPSDRFSAERTGGSVSTLTIQRTQQEDSAVYLCASSQDQGVAGGPAETQYFGPGTRLLVL.

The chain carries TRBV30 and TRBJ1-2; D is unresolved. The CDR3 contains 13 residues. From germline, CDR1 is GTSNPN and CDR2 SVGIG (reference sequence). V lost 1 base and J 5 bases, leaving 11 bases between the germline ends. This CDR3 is CAWSAPPGYGYTF. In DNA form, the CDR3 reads TGTGCCTGGAGTGCACCCCCGGGGTATGGCTACACCTTC. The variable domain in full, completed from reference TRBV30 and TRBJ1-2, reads SQTIHQWPATLVQPVGSPLSLECTVEGTSNPNLYWYRQAAGRGLQLLFYSVGIGQISSEVPQNLSASRPQDRQFILSSKKLLLSDSGFYLCAWSAPPGYGYTFGSGTRLTVV.

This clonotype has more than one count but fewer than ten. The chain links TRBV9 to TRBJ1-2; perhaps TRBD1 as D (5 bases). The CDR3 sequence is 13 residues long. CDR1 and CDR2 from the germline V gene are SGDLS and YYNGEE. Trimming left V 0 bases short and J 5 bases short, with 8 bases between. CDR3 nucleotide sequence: TGTGCCAGCAGCGTAGAGGCAGGGTATGGCTACACCTTC. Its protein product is CASSVEAGYGYTF. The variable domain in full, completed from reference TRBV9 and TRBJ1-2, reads DSGVTQTPKHLITATGQRVTLRCSPRSGDLSVYWYQQSLDQGLQFLIQYYNGEERAKGNILERFSAQQFPDLHSELNLSSLELGDSALYFCASSVEAGYGYTFGSGTRLTVV.

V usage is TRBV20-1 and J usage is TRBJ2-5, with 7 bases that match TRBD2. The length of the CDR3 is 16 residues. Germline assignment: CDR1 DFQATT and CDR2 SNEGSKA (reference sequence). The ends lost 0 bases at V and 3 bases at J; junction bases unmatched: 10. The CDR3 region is CSARDRVGLGEETQYF. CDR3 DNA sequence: TGCAGTGCTAGAGATCGGGTAGGACTAGGGGAAGAGACCCAGTACTTC.

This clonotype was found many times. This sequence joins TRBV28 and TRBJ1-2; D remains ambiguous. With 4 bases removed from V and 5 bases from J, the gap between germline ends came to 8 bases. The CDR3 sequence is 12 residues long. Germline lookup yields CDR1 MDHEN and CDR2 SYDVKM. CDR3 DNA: TGTGCCAGCAGTTCCGACACGTATGGCTACACCTTC. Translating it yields CASSSDTYGYTF.

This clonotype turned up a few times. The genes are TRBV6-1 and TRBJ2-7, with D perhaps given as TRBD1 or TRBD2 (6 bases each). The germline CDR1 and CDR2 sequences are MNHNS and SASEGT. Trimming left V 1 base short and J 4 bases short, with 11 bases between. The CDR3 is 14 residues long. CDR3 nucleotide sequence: TGTGCCAGCAGTGAAGGCGGGACATTATACGAGCAGTACTTC. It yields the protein CASSEGGTLYEQYF.

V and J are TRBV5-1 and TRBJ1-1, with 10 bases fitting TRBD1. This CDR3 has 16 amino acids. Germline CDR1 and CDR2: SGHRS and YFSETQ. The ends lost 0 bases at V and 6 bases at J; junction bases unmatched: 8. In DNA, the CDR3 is TGCGCCAGCAGCTTGGCGGGACAGGGGTGGAATTCTGAAGCTTTCTTT. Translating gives CASSLAGQGWNSEAFF.

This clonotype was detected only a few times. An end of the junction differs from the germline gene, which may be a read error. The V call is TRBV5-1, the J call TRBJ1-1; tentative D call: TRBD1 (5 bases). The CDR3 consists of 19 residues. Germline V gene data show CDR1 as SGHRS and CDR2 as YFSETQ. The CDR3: CASSSLGFKSGTDVAEAFF. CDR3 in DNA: TGTGCCAGCAGCTCGTTAGGTTTTAAATCCGGGACGGACGTCGCTGAAGCTTTCTTT.

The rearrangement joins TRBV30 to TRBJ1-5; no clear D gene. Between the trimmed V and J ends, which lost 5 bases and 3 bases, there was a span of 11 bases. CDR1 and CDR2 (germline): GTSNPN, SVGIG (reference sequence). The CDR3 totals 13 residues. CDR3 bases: TGTGCCTGGGGGATTGGGCTCAATCAGCCCCAGCATTTT. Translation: CAWGIGLNQPQHF. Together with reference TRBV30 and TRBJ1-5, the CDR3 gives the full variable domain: SQTIHQWPATLVQPVGSPLSLECTVEGTSNPNLYWYRQAAGRGLQLLFYSVGIGQISSEVPQNLSASRPQDRQFILSSKKLLLSDSGFYLCAWGIGLNQPQHFGDGTRLSIL.

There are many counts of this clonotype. The CDR3 loop reads CASRSGTSGSQETQYF. The CDR3 DNA sequence: TGTGCCAGCAGGTCCGGGACTAGCGGGAGCCAAGAGACCCAGTACTTC. J is TRBJ2-5 and V is TRBV7-9, with 14 positions matching TRBD2. The CDR3 spans 16 residues. The germline CDR1 and CDR2 sequences are SEHNR and FQNEAQ (reference sequence). V was clipped by 6 bases and J by 1 base; unmatched bases: 4.

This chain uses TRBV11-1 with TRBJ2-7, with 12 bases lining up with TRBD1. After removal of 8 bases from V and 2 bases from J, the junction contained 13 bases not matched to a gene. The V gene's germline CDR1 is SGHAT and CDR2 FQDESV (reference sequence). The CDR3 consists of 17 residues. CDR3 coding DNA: TGTGCCAGCGCCCGGGACAGGGGGCGCGGAACGCCCTACGAGCAGTACTTC. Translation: CASARDRGRGTPYEQYF.

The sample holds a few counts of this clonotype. CDR3 region: CASSLNMAASYEQYF. Written as DNA, the CDR3 is TGTGCCAGCAGCTTAAATATGGCCGCTTCCTACGAGCAGTACTTC. The chain recombines TRBV7-9 with TRBJ2-7; D is unclear. Trimming shortened V by 2 bases and J by 1 base, and 12 bases separated the two germline ends. The germline V gene has CDR1 SEHNR and CDR2 FQNEAQ (reference sequence). This CDR3 comprises 15 residues.

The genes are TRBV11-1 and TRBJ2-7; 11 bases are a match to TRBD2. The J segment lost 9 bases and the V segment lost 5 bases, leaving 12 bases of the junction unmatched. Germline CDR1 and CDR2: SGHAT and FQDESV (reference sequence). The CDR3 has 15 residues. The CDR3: CASSARLAGPPAQYF. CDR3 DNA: TGTGCCAGCAGCGCTAGACTAGCGGGACCCCCAGCGCAGTACTTC. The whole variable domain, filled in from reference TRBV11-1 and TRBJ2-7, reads EAEVAQSPRYKITEKSQAVAFWCDPISGHATLYWYRQILGQGPELLVQFQDESVVDDSQLPKDRFSAERLKGVDSTLKIQPAELGDSAMYLCASSARLAGPPAQYFGPGTRLTVT.

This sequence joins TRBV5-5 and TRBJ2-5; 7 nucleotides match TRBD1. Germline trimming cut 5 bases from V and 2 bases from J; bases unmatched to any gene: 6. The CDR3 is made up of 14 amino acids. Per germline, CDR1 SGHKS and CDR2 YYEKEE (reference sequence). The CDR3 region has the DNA TGTGCCAGCAGGCACCAGGGGGTACAAGAGACCCAGTACTTC. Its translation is CASRHQGVQETQYF.

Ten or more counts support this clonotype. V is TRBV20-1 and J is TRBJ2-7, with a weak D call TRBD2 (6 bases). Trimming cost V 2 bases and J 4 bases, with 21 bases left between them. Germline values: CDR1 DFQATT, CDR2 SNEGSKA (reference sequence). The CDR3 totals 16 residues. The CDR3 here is CSARPPGRPTSYEQYF. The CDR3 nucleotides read TGCAGTGCTAGACCGCCCGGGAGACCGACCTCTTACGAGCAGTACTTC.

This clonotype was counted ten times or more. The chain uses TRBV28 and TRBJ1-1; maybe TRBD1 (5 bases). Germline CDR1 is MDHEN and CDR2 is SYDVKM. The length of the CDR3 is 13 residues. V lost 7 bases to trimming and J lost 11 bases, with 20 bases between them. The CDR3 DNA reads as TGTGCCAGCACCATCACGAGGACACAGCGGGCTTTCTTT. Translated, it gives CASTITRTQRAFF.

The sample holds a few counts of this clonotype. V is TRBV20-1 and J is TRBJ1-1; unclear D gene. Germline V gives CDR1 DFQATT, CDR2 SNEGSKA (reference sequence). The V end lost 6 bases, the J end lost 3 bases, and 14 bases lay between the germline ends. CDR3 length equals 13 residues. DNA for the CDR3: TGCAGTGCACCCGGACTTTTAGACACTGAAGCTTTCTTT. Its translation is CSAPGLLDTEAFF.

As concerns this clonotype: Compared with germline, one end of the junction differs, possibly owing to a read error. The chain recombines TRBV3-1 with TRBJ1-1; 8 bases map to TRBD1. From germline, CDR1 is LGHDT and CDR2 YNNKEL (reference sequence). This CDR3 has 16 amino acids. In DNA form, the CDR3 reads TGTGCCAGCAGTCGAAACCCCCAGGGGGCTAACACTGAGGCTTTCTTT. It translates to CASSRNPQGANTEAFF.

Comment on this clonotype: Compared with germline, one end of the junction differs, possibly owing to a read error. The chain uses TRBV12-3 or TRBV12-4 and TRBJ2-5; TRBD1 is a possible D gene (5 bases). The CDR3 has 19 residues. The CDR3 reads CASSLYRAGPNPYQETQCF. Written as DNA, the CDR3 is TGTGCCAGCAGTTTATATCGGGCAGGGCCAAATCCGTACCAAGAGACCCAGTGCTTC.

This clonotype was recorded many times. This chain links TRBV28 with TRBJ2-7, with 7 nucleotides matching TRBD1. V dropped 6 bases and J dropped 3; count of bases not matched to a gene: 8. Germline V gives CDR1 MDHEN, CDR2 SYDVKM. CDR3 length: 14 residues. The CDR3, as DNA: TGTGCCAGCAGCACCGGGACAGCGCTCTACGAGCAGTACTTC. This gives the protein CASSTGTALYEQYF.

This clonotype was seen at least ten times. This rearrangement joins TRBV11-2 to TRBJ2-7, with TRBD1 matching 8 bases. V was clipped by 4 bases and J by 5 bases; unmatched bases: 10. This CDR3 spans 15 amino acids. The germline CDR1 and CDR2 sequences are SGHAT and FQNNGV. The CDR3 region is CASSSFAGGGNEQYF. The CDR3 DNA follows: TGTGCCAGCAGCTCCTTCGCAGGGGGCGGGAACGAGCAGTACTTC.

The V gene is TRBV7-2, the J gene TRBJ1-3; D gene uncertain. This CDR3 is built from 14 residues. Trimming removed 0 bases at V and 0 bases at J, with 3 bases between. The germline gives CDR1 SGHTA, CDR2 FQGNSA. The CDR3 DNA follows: TGTGCCAGCAGCTTAGCGATCTCTGGAAACACCATATATTTT. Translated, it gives CASSLAISGNTIYF.

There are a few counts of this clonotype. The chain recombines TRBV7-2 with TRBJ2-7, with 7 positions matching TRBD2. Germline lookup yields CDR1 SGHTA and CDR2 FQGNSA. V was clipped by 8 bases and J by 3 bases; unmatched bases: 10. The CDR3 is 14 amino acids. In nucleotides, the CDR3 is TGTGCCAGCGCTGCTAGCGGCCAAATCTACGAGCAGTACTTC. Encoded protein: CASAASGQIYEQYF.

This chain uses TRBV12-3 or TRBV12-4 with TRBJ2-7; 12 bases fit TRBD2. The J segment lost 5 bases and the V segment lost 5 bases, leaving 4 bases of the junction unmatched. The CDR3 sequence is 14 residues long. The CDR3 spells CASSTWTSGNEQYF. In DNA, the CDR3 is TGTGCCAGCAGTACCTGGACTAGCGGGAACGAGCAGTACTTC.

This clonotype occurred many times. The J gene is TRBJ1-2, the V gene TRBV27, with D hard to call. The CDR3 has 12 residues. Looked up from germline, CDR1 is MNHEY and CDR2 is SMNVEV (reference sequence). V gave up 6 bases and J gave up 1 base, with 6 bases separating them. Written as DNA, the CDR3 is TGTGCCAGCAGGACACATAACTATGGCTACACCTTC. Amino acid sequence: CASRTHNYGYTF.